Only a few counts were recorded for the clone carrying this TCR beta chain. Its antigen is not identified. Unique molecular identifiers were incorporated when the TCRbeta library was constructed. TCRdb reprocessed the PCR reads with MiXCR, giving one entry per CDR3 protein. Here the sample spans fewer than 550,000 distinct CDR3 sequences, under 20% being singletons. This sample stems from a study of T-cell reconstitution after alpha-beta-depleted transplantation in children. Study results and limitations: In some patients, recipient T cells and intrathymic progenitors surviving conditioning explained high day-60 diversity. As was reported, about two months after transplant, alpha-beta T cells came from several hundred expanded graft clones. A year post-transplant, T-cell counts and diversity derived mostly from newly produced T cells.

The germline V and J ends were trimmed by 5 bases and 0 bases, with 11 bases remaining between them. This CDR3 is built from 15 residues. The sample here was PBMCs, mostly from graft donor cells, taken 360 days after TCRalphabeta/CD19-depleted stem cell transplant. The receptor's source is a boy under three years old who had a stem cell transplant for Wiskott-Aldrich syndrome, so the T cells may come from the graft donor. V and J are TRBV12-3 or TRBV12-4 and TRBJ2-1; D gene uncertain. CDR3 sequence (DNA): TGTGCCAGCAGTACTCACGTGAGCTCCTACAATGAGCAGTTCTTC. It translates to CASSTHVSSYNEQFF.